The 25 T cell receptor beta chains listed next were all sequenced from one sample in a study of CD8+ T cells in alopecia areata. cDNA serving as the sequencing template came from extracted, reverse transcribed RNA. Clones were sequenced by immunoSEQ multiplex PCR, and TCRdb holds only the in-frame ones, with some missing. The repertoire includes around 200,000 clones, about 63% of them detected once, and about 1.5% sits in the top ten. The sequenced sample was CD4+ T cells sorted from blood, obtained at week 0. The receptors were sampled from a human donor with alopecia areata.

The chain has TRBV30 and TRBJ1-5; 9 bases are a match to TRBD1. J was trimmed by 5 bases and V by 0 bases; bases with no gene match: 5. This CDR3 has 15 amino acids. Germline V gives CDR1 GTSNPN, CDR2 SVGIG (reference sequence). The CDR3 loop is CAWSVGTGRHQPQHF. CDR3 in DNA: TGTGCCTGGAGTGTAGGGACAGGGAGACATCAGCCCCAGCATTTT.

The J gene is TRBJ1-5, the V gene TRBV2; D is perhaps TRBD1 (5 bases). V shed 6 bases and J shed 9 bases, with 9 bases lying between them. The germline CDR1 and CDR2 sequences are SNHLY and FYNNEI. The CDR3 contains 11 residues. The CDR3 here is CASRSRGPQHF. The CDR3 DNA sequence: TGTGCCAGCAGATCTAGGGGGCCCCAGCATTTT.

The chain uses TRBV29-1 and TRBJ2-1; the D is unclear. The CDR3 consists of 13 residues. Deletions cut 4 bases from V and 4 bases from J, with 11 bases between. Germline loops: CDR1 SQVTM, CDR2 ANQGSEA. The CDR3 spells CSVGTALYNEQFF. Written as DNA, the CDR3 is TGCAGCGTTGGTACTGCCCTGTACAATGAGCAGTTCTTC.

This clone was picked up a small number of times. The chain combines TRBV11-2 with TRBJ2-1; D remains unclear. This CDR3 region has 15 residues. The V end was cut by 0 bases, the J end by 0 bases, with 6 bases between. The germline CDR1 and CDR2 sequences are SGHAT and FQNNGV. The CDR3 nucleotides read TGTGCCAGCAGCTTAGACAGCAGCTCCTACAATGAGCAGTTCTTC. Its translation is CASSLDSSSYNEQFF.

The chain links TRBV25-1 to TRBJ1-5, with a weak D call TRBD1 (6 bases). V lost 5 bases, J lost 6 bases, and 14 bases lay in between. The CDR3 consists of 14 residues. Germline CDR1 reads MGHDK; CDR2 reads SYGVNS. The DNA for the CDR3 is TGTGCCAGCAGTCAATCGGGGGCGGGTCAGCCCCAGCATTTT. This gives the protein CASSQSGAGQPQHF.

The CDR3 reads CSVDPPLRDRDLNEQFF. The CDR3 nucleotides are TGCAGCGTTGATCCACCCCTCCGGGACAGGGACCTTAATGAGCAGTTCTTC. This sequence joins TRBV29-1 and TRBJ2-1; TRBD1 aligns across 9 bases. This CDR3 has 17 amino acids. Germline values: CDR1 SQVTM, CDR2 ANQGSEA. With 3 bases clipped from V and 7 bases from J, the junction kept 16 bases outside the gene matches.

CDR3 amino acids: CASSQGSGQNSPLHF. Here the CDR3 DNA reads TGCGCCAGCAGCCAAGGATCAGGGCAGAATTCACCCCTCCACTTT. The chain combines TRBV4-3 with TRBJ1-6; possibly TRBD1 for D (5 bases). The CDR3 totals 15 residues. Germline lookup yields CDR1 LGHNA and CDR2 YSLEER. Trimming stripped 1 base from V and 7 bases from J, with 11 bases between.

The V call is TRBV7-8, the J call TRBJ1-3; the match to TRBD1 covers 7 bases. The CDR3 has 18 amino acids. V shed 1 base and J 0 bases; nucleotides not matched to a gene: 9. From germline, CDR1 is SGHVS and CDR2 FQNEAQ. This CDR3 is CASSLDFYRGDSGNTIYF. CDR3 DNA: TGTGCCAGCAGCTTAGACTTTTACAGGGGAGACTCTGGAAACACCATATATTTT. Using reference TRBV7-8 and TRBJ1-3 for the parts outside the CDR3, the full variable domain is GAGVSQSPRYKVAKRGQDVALRCDPISGHVSLFWYQQALGQGPEFLTYFQNEAQLDKSGLPSDRFFAERPEGSVSTLKIQRTQQEDSAVYLCASSLDFYRGDSGNTIYFGEGSWLTVV.

This clone was seen a handful of times. V is TRBV15 and J is TRBJ1-6; 7 bases agree with TRBD1. CDR3 length: 14 amino acids. Trimming cost V 3 bases and J 9 bases; bases outside gene matches: 5. Germline loops: CDR1 LNHNV, CDR2 YYDKDF (reference sequence). CDR3 bases: TGTGCCACCAGCAGCCGGGACAGTCGTTCACCCCTCCACTTT. It encodes CATSSRDSRSPLHF.

The genes are TRBV27 and TRBJ1-2, with D possibly matching TRBD1 (5 bases). The V gene's germline CDR1 is MNHEY and CDR2 SMNVEV (reference sequence). The V gene lost 8 bases and the J gene lost 9 bases, with 19 bases spanning the gap. This CDR3 is 13 amino acids long. Here the CDR3 DNA reads TGTGCCAGCCGCAGCGGGCAGGGTTTTCGCTACACCTTC. Amino acid sequence: CASRSGQGFRYTF.

The J gene is TRBJ2-1, the V gene TRBV14; TRBD2 agrees at 7 bases. V shed 4 bases, J shed 0 bases, and the junction held 0 bases outside the gene matches. This CDR3 has 14 residues. The germline gives CDR1 SGHDN, CDR2 FVKESK. CDR3: CASSRDYSYNEQFF. The CDR3 DNA sequence: TGTGCCAGCAGCCGGGACTACTCCTACAATGAGCAGTTCTTC. Full variable domain (rest looked up from reference TRBV14 and TRBJ2-1): EAGVTQFPSHSVIEKGQTVTLRCDPISGHDNLYWYRRVMGKEIKFLLHFVKESKQDESGMPNNRFLAERTGGTYSTLKVQPAELEDSGVYFCASSRDYSYNEQFFGPGTRLTVL.

The rearrangement links TRBV15 to TRBJ2-3; D unresolved. With 0 bases removed from V and 12 bases from J, the gap between germline ends came to 10 bases. Germline CDR1 reads LNHNV; CDR2 reads YYDKDF (reference sequence). CDR3 length: 12 residues. The CDR3 DNA reads TGTGCCACCAGCAGAGATTCAGCAAGTCAGTATTTT. This sequence encodes CATSRDSASQYF.

The genes are TRBV19 and TRBJ1-1; 9 nucleotides agree with TRBD1. The germline CDR1 and CDR2 sequences are LNHDA and SQIVND (reference sequence). This CDR3 spans 14 amino acids. The V segment lost 4 bases and the J segment 5 bases; nucleotides outside the gene matches: 5. CDR3 in amino acids: CASSTVGTGTEAFF. As DNA, the CDR3 is TGTGCCAGTAGTACGGTGGGGACAGGGACTGAAGCTTTCTTT. Based on the CDR3 plus reference TRBV19 and TRBJ1-1, the full variable domain is DGGITQSPKYLFRKEGQNVTLSCEQNLNHDAMYWYRQDPGQGLRLIYYSQIVNDFQKGDIAEGYSVSREKKESFPLTVTSAQKNPTAFYLCASSTVGTGTEAFFGQGTRLTVV.

This clone was seen a few times. This sequence joins TRBV5-1 and TRBJ1-6; D uncertain. The CDR3 runs 13 residues. The ends were cut back, 2 bases at V and 7 bases at J, with 7 bases in the middle. CDR1 and CDR2 (germline): SGHRS, YFSETQ. This chain's CDR3 is CASSLVNNSPLHF. The DNA of the CDR3 is TGCGCCAGCAGCTTAGTCAACAATTCACCCCTCCACTTT.

V usage is TRBV5-4 and J usage is TRBJ2-7; 7 positions match TRBD2. CDR1 SGHNT and CDR2 YYREEE come from the germline V gene (reference sequence). The CDR3 spans 14 residues. After removal of 3 bases from V and 3 bases from J, the junction contained 6 bases not matched to a gene. For the CDR3, the DNA is TGTGCCAGCAGCTCGGGACTATCCAACTACGAGCAGTACTTC. Translation gives CASSSGLSNYEQYF. Using reference TRBV5-4 and TRBJ2-7 for the parts outside the CDR3, the full variable domain is ETGVTQSPTHLIKTRGQQVTLRCSSQSGHNTVSWYQQALGQGPQFIFQYYREEENGRGNFPPRFSGLQFPNYSSELNVNALELDDSALYLCASSSGLSNYEQYFGPGTRLTVT.

V is TRBV9 and J is TRBJ2-7, with TRBD1 matching 9 bases. CDR1 and CDR2 (germline): SGDLS, YYNGEE. Trimming took 0 bases from V and 4 from J; bases not matched to a gene: 5. This CDR3 has 15 residues. The CDR3, as DNA: TGTGCCAGCAGCGTAGGGGGGACAGGGCATTACGAGCAGTACTTC. Protein: CASSVGGTGHYEQYF.

This clone was detected a few times. The chain carries TRBV5-1 and TRBJ2-3; weak D call: TRBD1 (6 bases). This CDR3 is 16 amino acids long. Germline V gene data show CDR1 as SGHRS and CDR2 as YFSETQ. With 4 bases removed from V and 0 bases from J, the gap between germline ends came to 15 bases. The CDR3 sequence: CASSPRTDYSTDTQYF. CDR3 nucleotides: TGCGCCAGCAGCCCCCGGACAGATTACAGCACAGATACGCAGTATTTT.

The V call is TRBV14, the J call TRBJ2-5; TRBD2 might be the D (5 bases). V was shortened by 1 base and J by 7 bases, with 10 bases between the two germline ends. Germline CDR1 is SGHDN and CDR2 is FVKESK. This CDR3 comprises 13 residues. CDR3 coding DNA: TGTGCCAGCAGCCAAGGAGCGGTTGGGACCCAGTACTTC. It specifies CASSQGAVGTQYF.

The chain carries TRBV18 and TRBJ1-1; TRBD1 is a possible D gene (5 bases). Germline lookup yields CDR1 KGHSH and CDR2 LQKENI. The CDR3 loop spans 12 amino acids. Trimming took off 6 bases at V and 7 bases at J, with 12 bases between the two ends. Here the CDR3 reads CASSTQGGEAFF. CDR3 nucleotides: TGTGCCAGCTCCACTCAGGGAGGTGAAGCTTTCTTT.

The V gene is TRBV7-2, the J gene TRBJ2-7; possibly TRBD1 or TRBD2 for D (6 bases each). This CDR3 contains 13 residues. The V and J ends lost 1 base and 6 bases respectively, with 10 bases between them. Germline values: CDR1 SGHTA, CDR2 FQGNSA. The CDR3 spells CASSLVGGPEQYF. DNA of the CDR3: TGTGCCAGCAGCTTAGTGGGGGGCCCCGAGCAGTACTTC.

This chain uses TRBV15 with TRBJ2-1, with unresolved D. The CDR3 contains 14 residues. Trimming left V 0 bases short and J 7 bases short, with 10 bases between. The V gene's germline CDR1 is LNHNV and CDR2 YYDKDF (reference sequence). DNA for the CDR3: TGTGCCACCAGCAGAGATTACCTTGTGAATGAGCAGTTCTTC. Protein: CATSRDYLVNEQFF.

The V gene is TRBV2, the J gene TRBJ1-2; the D gene is possibly TRBD1 (6 bases). V shed 5 bases and J shed 4 bases, with 17 bases lying between them. Per the germline V gene, CDR1 is SNHLY and CDR2 is FYNNEI. The CDR3 has 15 residues. This CDR3 reads CASSPTRQATYGYTF. CDR3 nucleotides: TGTGCCAGCAGTCCAACCAGACAGGCCACCTATGGCTACACCTTC.

This clone has just a few counts. The chain is built from TRBV29-1 and TRBJ2-4; TRBD1 matches at 11 bases. The germline CDR1 and CDR2 sequences are SQVTM and ANQGSEA. The CDR3 runs 16 residues. V shed 8 bases, J shed 2 bases, and the junction held 11 bases outside the gene matches. The DNA for the CDR3 is TGCAGCCTCCTCCTAGGGACAGGGGGATCCAAAAACATTCAGTACTTC. It encodes CSLLLGTGGSKNIQYF. Full variable domain (remainder filled in from reference TRBV29-1 and TRBJ2-4): SAVISQKPSRDICQRGTSLTIQCQVDSQVTMMFWYRQQPGQSLTLIATANQGSEATYESGFVIDKFPISRPNLTFSTLTVSNMSPEDSSIYLCSLLLGTGGSKNIQYFGAGTRLSVL.

DNA of the CDR3: TGTGCCAGCAGCTTAGGTCAACTGCTAGGAATCGGGGAGCTGTTTTTT. Its translation is CASSLGQLLGIGELFF. V is TRBV11-2 and J is TRBJ2-2, with D unclear. Germline V gives CDR1 SGHAT, CDR2 FQNNGV. V dropped 1 base and J dropped 7 bases, with 16 bases sitting between them. The CDR3 loop spans 16 amino acids.

On this clone itself: Other DNA sequences in this sample translate to the same CDR3. The chain recombines TRBV29-1 with TRBJ2-3; a weak D match, TRBD1 (6 bases). V lost 6 bases and J lost 6, with 13 bases in between. This CDR3 spans 12 amino acids. CDR1 SQVTM and CDR2 ANQGSEA come from the germline V gene. Here the CDR3 reads CSVRGGGDTQYF. The CDR3 region has the DNA TGCAGCGTCCGAGGGGGTGGTGATACGCAGTATTTT.